The clone carrying this T cell receptor beta chain appeared a few times. The antigen is undetermined. Researchers reported that TCR beta cDNA libraries carried unique molecular identifiers. Input populations of 1 to 10 million T cells gave rise to about 480,000 cDNA molecules. TCRdb fed the PCR reads into MiXCR, producing one record per CDR3 protein. The sample yields hundreds of thousands of distinct CDR3 sequences, roughly three fifths seen once. Trimming cost V 5 bases and J 2 bases; bases outside gene matches: 4. This CDR3 region has 15 residues. CDR1 and CDR2 from the germline V gene are MNHEY and SMNVEV (reference sequence). This record comes from a study of post-analysis software for immune sequencing data. Study-wide results and caveats: Normalized Chao1 diversity was significantly reduced in patients versus controls. Comparison of patients with controls showed five TRBV segments more frequent in patients, TRBV5-6, TRBV5-1 and TRBV20-1 among them.

The genes are TRBV27 and TRBJ2-5, with 11 bases identical to TRBD2. Material: blood. The clonotype comes from a girl aged 2-10 years with multiple sclerosis. Written as DNA, the CDR3 is TGTGCCAGCAGTCCACTAGCGGGGGTACAAGAGACCCAGTACTTC. Translated: CASSPLAGVQETQYF.